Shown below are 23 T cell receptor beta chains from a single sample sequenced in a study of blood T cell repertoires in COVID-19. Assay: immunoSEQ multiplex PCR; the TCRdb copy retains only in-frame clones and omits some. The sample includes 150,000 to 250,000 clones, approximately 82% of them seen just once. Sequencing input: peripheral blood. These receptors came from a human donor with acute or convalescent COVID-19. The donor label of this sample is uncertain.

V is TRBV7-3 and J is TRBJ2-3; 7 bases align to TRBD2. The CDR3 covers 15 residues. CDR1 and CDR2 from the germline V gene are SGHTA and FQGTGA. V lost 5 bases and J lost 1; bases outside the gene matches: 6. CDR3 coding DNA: TGTGCCAGCAGCCTACCGCTAGCGGGCACAGATACGCAGTATTTT. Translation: CASSLPLAGTDTQYF.

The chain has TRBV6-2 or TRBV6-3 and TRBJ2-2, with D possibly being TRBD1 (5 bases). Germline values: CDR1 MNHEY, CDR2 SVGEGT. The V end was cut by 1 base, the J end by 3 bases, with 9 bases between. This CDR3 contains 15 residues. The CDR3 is CASSYWGAHTGELFF. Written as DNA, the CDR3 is TGTGCCAGCAGTTACTGGGGCGCGCACACCGGGGAGCTGTTTTTT.

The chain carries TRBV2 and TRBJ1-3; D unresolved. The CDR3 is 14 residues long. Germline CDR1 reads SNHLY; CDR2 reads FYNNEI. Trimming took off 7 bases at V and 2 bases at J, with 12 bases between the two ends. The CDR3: CASTELTTGNTIYF. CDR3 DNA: TGTGCCAGCACTGAGCTTACTACTGGAAACACCATATATTTT.

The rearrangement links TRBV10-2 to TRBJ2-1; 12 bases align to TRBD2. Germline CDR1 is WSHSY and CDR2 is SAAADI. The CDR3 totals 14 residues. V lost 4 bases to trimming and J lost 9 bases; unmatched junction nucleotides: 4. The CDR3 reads CASSGLAGAGEQFF. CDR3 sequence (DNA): TGCGCCAGCAGTGGACTAGCGGGAGCAGGTGAGCAGTTCTTC.

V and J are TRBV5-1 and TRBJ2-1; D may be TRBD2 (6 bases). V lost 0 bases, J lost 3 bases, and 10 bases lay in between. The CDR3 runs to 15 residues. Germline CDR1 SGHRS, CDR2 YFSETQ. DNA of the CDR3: TGCGCCAGCAGCTTGGGCCAGGGAGGCTACAATGAGCAGTTCTTC. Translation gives CASSLGQGGYNEQFF.

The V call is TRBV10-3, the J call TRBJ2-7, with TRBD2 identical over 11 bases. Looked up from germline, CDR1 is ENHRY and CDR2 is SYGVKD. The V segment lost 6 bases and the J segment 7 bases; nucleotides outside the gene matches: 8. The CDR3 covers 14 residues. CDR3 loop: CAISLLAGDGEQYF. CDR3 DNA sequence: TGTGCCATCAGCTTACTAGCGGGAGATGGGGAGCAGTACTTC.

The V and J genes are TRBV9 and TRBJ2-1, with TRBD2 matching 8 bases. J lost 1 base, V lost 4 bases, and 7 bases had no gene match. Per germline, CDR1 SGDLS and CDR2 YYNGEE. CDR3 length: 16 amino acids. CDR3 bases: TGTGCCAGCAGCACCCAACTAGCGGAGTCCTACAATGAGCAGTTCTTC. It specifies CASSTQLAESYNEQFF.

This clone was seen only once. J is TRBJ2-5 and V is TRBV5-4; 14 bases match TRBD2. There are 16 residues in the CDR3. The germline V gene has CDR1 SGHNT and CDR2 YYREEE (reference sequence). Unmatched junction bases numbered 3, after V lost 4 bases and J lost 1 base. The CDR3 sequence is CASSGGLAGGQETQYF. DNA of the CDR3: TGTGCCAGCAGCGGAGGACTAGCGGGAGGCCAAGAGACCCAGTACTTC. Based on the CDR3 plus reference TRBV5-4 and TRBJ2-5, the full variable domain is ETGVTQSPTHLIKTRGQQVTLRCSSQSGHNTVSWYQQALGQGPQFIFQYYREEENGRGNFPPRFSGLQFPNYSSELNVNALELDDSALYLCASSGGLAGGQETQYFGPGTRLLVL.

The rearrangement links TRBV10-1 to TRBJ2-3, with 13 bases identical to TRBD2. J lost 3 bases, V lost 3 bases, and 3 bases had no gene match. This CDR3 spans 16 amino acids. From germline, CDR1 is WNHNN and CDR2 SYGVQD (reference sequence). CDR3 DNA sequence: TGCGCCAGCAGTGATCCGGGACTAGCGGGAACAGATACGCAGTATTTT. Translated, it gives CASSDPGLAGTDTQYF.

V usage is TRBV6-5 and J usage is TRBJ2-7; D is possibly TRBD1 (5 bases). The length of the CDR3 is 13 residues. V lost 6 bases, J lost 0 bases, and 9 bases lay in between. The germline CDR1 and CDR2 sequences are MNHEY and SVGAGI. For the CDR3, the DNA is TGTGCCAGCAGGATGACAGACTCCTACGAGCAGTACTTC. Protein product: CASRMTDSYEQYF.

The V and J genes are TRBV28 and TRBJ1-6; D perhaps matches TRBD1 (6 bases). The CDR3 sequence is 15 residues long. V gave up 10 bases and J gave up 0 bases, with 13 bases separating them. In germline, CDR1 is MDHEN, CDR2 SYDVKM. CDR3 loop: CATNQGSSYNSPLHF. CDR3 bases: TGTGCCACAAATCAGGGGAGCTCCTATAATTCACCCCTCCACTTT. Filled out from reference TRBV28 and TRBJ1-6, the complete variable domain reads DVKVTQSSRYLVKRTGEKVFLECVQDMDHENMFWYRQDPGLGLRLIYFSYDVKMKEKGDIPEGYSVSREKKERFSLILESASTNQTSMYLCATNQGSSYNSPLHFGNGTRLTVT.

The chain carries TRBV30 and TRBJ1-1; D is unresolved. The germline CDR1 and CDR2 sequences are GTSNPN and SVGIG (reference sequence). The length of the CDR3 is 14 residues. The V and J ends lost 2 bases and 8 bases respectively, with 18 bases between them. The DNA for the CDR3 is TGTGCCTGGAGTAGTCCGGGGAGGACGTCAGAAGCTTTCTTT. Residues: CAWSSPGRTSEAFF.

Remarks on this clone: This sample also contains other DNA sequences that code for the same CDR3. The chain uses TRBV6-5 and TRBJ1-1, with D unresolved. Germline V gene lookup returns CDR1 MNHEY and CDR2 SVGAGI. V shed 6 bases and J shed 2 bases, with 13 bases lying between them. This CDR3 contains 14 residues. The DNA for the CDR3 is TGTGCCAGCAGCCGAGACTCTCCCAACACTGAAGCTTTCTTT. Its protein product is CASSRDSPNTEAFF.

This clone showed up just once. CDR3 DNA sequence: TGTGCCAGCTCACCCACAGGGACCCAAGAGACCCAGTACTTC. It specifies CASSPTGTQETQYF. V and J are TRBV18 and TRBJ2-5; maybe TRBD1 (6 bases). V was clipped by 3 bases and J by 1 base, with 9 bases between them. Germline V lookup: CDR1 KGHSH, CDR2 LQKENI. This CDR3 region has 14 residues.

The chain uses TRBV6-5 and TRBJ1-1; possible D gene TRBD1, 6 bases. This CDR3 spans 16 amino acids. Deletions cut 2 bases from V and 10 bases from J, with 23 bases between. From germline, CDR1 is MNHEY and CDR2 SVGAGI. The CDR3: CASSYGGAEGSRGAFF. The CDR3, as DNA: TGTGCCAGCAGTTACGGGGGGGCGGAGGGTTCCAGAGGAGCTTTCTTT.

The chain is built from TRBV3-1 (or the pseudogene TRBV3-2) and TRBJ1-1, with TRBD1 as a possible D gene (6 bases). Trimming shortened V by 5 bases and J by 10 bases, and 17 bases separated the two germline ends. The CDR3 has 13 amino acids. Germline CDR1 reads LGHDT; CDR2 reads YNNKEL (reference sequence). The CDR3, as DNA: TGTGCCAGCAGCAACCCTGGACAGACCATAGCTTTCTTT. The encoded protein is CASSNPGQTIAFF.

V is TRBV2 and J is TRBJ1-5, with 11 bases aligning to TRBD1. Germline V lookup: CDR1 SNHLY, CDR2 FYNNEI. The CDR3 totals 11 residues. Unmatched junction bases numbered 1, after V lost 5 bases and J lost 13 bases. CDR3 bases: TGTGCCAGCAGTAGGGACAGGGGGCAGCATTTT. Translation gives CASSRDRGQHF.

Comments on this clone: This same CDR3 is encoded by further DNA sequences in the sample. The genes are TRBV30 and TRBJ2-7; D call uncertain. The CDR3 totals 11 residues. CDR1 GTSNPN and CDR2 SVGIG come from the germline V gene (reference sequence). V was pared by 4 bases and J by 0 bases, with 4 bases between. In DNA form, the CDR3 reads TGTGCCTGGACTAGCTCCTACGAGCAGTACTTC. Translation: CAWTSSYEQYF.

CDR3 sequence (DNA): TGTGCCAGCAGGCTCGACAGATATAGCAATCAGCCCCAGCATTTT. Its protein product is CASRLDRYSNQPQHF. The chain uses TRBV27 and TRBJ1-5; weak D call: TRBD1 (5 bases). This CDR3 has 15 amino acids. Germline assignment: CDR1 MNHEY and CDR2 SMNVEV (reference sequence). Trimming removed 6 bases from V and 0 bases from J, with 12 bases in between.

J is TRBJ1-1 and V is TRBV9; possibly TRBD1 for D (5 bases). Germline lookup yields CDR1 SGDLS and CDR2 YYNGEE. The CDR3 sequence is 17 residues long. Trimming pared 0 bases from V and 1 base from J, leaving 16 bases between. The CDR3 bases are TGTGCCAGCAGCGTAGATAAGCAGGGTCAAAGGAACACTGAAGCTTTCTTT. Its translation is CASSVDKQGQRNTEAFF.

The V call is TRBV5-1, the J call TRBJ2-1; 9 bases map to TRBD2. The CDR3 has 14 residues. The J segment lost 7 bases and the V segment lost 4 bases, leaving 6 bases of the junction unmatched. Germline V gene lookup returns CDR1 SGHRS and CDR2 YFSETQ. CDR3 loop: CASSPGSGRNEQFF. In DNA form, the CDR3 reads TGCGCCAGCAGCCCAGGGAGCGGGAGGAATGAGCAGTTCTTC. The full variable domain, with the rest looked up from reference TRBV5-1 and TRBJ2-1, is KAGVTQTPRYLIKTRGQQVTLSCSPISGHRSVSWYQQTPGQGLQFLFEYFSETQRNKGNFPGRFSGRQFSNSRSEMNVSTLELGDSALYLCASSPGSGRNEQFFGPGTRLTVL.

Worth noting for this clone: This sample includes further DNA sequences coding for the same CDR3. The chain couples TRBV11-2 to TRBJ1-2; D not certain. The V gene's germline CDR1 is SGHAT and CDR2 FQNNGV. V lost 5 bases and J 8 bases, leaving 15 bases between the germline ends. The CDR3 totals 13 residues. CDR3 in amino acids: CASSLDNGRGYTF. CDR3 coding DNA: TGTGCCAGCAGCCTCGACAACGGGAGGGGCTACACCTTC.

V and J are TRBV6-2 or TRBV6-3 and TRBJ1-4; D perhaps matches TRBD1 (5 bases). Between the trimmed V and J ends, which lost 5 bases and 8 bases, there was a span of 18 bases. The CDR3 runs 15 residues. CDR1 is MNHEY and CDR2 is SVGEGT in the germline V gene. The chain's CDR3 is CASSPRDYGGEKLFF. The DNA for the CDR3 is TGTGCCAGCAGTCCCCGGGACTATGGAGGAGAAAAACTGTTTTTT.